The next 12 T cell receptor beta chains were all read from a single sample in a study of cytomegalovirus exposure and HLA in healthy donors (dated by TCRdb to 2016 to 2017). The library was made by the immunoSEQ multiplex PCR assay. Imported from immuneACCESS, the table was reduced by TCRdb to in-frame sequences with V and J called. These copies leave out some clones; in studies compared against another copy, an unresolved V gene accounts for under half, and the cause of the remainder is not known. The table for this sample lists about 160,000 clones; roughly nine tenths of them were counted only once. The top ten clones comprise more than 2.5% of the sample. Source material: PBMCs. All receptors derive from a woman aged 18-35 years in good health and CMV-seropositive.

The V gene is TRBV6-5, the J gene TRBJ1-5; 8 bases are a match to TRBD1. Germline values: CDR1 MNHEY, CDR2 SVGAGI. Trimming took 3 bases from V and 5 from J; bases not matched to a gene: 6. The CDR3 has 15 residues. The CDR3 DNA is TGTGCCAGCAGTTATACAGGGGGTGGGGATCAGCCCCAGCATTTT. This sequence encodes CASSYTGGGDQPQHF.

The chain employs TRBV6-4 and TRBJ2-3; tentatively, D is TRBD1 (6 bases). The V end lost 7 bases, the J end lost 2 bases, and 16 bases lay between the germline ends. Germline CDR1 and CDR2: MRHNA and SNTAGT. The CDR3 runs to 15 residues. CDR3 loop: CASTKTGQTTDTQYF. Here the CDR3 DNA reads TGTGCCAGCACCAAGACAGGACAGACCACAGATACGCAGTATTTT.

This CDR3 is CASRFTQDSYEQYF. In DNA form, the CDR3 reads TGTGCAAGTCGCTTTACACAGGACTCCTACGAGCAGTACTTC. V and J are TRBV12-2 and TRBJ2-7; the table names TRBD1, a call not compared with the DNA. TRBV12-2 has pseudogene status. The CDR3 has 14 residues.

The J gene is TRBJ2-7, the V gene TRBV9, with 8 bases that match TRBD1. The germline CDR1 and CDR2 sequences are SGDLS and YYNGEE. V dropped 5 bases and J dropped 3; count of bases not matched to a gene: 4. The CDR3 covers 13 residues. CDR3 nucleotide sequence: TGTGCCAGCAGTTCGGACAGGGACTACGAGCAGTACTTC. This encodes CASSSDRDYEQYF.

The chain combines TRBV19 with TRBJ1-5; the D gene is possibly TRBD1 (5 bases). CDR3 length: 11 residues. The ends were cut back, 7 bases at V and 8 bases at J, with 9 bases in the middle. Germline V gives CDR1 LNHDA, CDR2 SQIVND (reference sequence). CDR3 nucleotides: TGTGCCAGTACCGGGGGTGAGCCCCAGCATTTT. Translating gives CASTGGEPQHF.

V is TRBV5-4 and J is TRBJ1-2, with D perhaps matching TRBD1 (6 bases). Trimming took off 4 bases at V and 8 bases at J, with 12 bases between the two ends. The CDR3 totals 12 residues. The germline CDR1 and CDR2 sequences are SGHNT and YYREEE (reference sequence). This CDR3 is CASSGRGLGYTF. The CDR3 DNA is TGTGCCAGCAGCGGGCGGGGGCTAGGCTACACCTTC.

This rearrangement joins TRBV28 to TRBJ1-5; D possibly corresponds to TRBD1 (5 bases). Germline V gives CDR1 MDHEN, CDR2 SYDVKM. This CDR3 is 14 amino acids long. Trimming left V 7 bases short and J 5 bases short, with 15 bases between. The CDR3 reads CASTPAGLDQPQHF. Here the CDR3 DNA reads TGTGCCAGCACCCCCGCGGGGCTTGATCAGCCCCAGCATTTT. The full variable domain, in which reference TRBV28 and TRBJ1-5 provide the parts outside the CDR3, is DVKVTQSSRYLVKRTGEKVFLECVQDMDHENMFWYRQDPGLGLRLIYFSYDVKMKEKGDIPEGYSVSREKKERFSLILESASTNQTSMYLCASTPAGLDQPQHFGDGTRLSIL.

The V call is TRBV18, the J call TRBJ2-7; D is possibly TRBD1 (6 bases). The V gene lost 1 base and the J gene lost 0 bases, with 7 bases spanning the gap. This CDR3 spans 14 amino acids. The germline CDR1 and CDR2 sequences are KGHSH and LQKENI. CDR3 DNA sequence: TGTGCCAGCTCACCACAGGACAGCTCCTACGAGCAGTACTTC. Residues: CASSPQDSSYEQYF. Looking up the rest from reference TRBV18 and TRBJ2-7 gives the full variable domain: NAGVMQNPRHLVRRRGQEARLRCSPMKGHSHVYWYRQLPEEGLKFMVYLQKENIIDESGMPKERFSAEFPKEGPSILRIQQVVRGDSAAYFCASSPQDSSYEQYFGPGTRLTVT.

The V call is TRBV12-5, the J call TRBJ2-2; 7 bases align to TRBD2. The CDR3 contains 16 residues. V was clipped by 6 bases and J by 4 bases; unmatched bases: 11. Germline assignment: CDR1 LGHNT and CDR2 FRNRAP. The CDR3 region has the DNA TGTGCTAGTGGGGGATTCGGGACTAAGGGCACCGGGGAGCTGTTTTTT. This translates into CASGGFGTKGTGELFF.

V usage is TRBV10-3 and J usage is TRBJ1-2, with TRBD1 matching 9 bases. V lost 7 bases to trimming and J lost 4 bases; unmatched junction nucleotides: 10. The CDR3 is made up of 15 amino acids. Germline loops: CDR1 ENHRY, CDR2 SYGVKD. For the CDR3, the DNA is TGTGCCATCAAGACGGGACAGGGAGAAGGCTATGGCTACACCTTC. Translation: CAIKTGQGEGYGYTF.

V usage is TRBV30 and J usage is TRBJ1-5; D is perhaps TRBD1 (6 bases). V gave up 2 bases and J gave up 1 base, with 6 bases separating them. This CDR3 has 13 residues. Germline CDR1 GTSNPN, CDR2 SVGIG (reference sequence). The CDR3 region is CAWSTGSNQPQHF. CDR3 in DNA: TGTGCCTGGAGTACAGGGAGCAATCAGCCCCAGCATTTT.

The chain joins TRBV5-1 to TRBJ2-2; 11 bases are a match to TRBD1. The CDR3 runs to 14 residues. The J segment lost 6 bases and the V segment lost 6 bases, leaving 4 bases of the junction unmatched. Looked up from germline, CDR1 is SGHRS and CDR2 is YFSETQ. CDR3 bases: TGCGCCAGCAAACCGGGACAGGGGGCCGGGGAGCTGTTTTTT. It specifies CASKPGQGAGELFF.